These 32 T cell receptor beta chains were sequenced from one sample in a study of vaccination and CD4 T cells after COVID-19 (dated by TCRdb to 2021 to 2024). Their recognized antigens are unknown. Preparation of the library involved PCR. The listed sequencing device is Illumina iSeq 100. DNA from cultured CD4+ T cells was subjected to TCR sequencing with the Oncomine TCR Beta short-read assay at the Johns Hopkins FTIC core. TCRdb ran its own pipeline on the public reads, namely fastp trimming at Q25 and MiXCR clone calling, and kept in-frame beta chains. CDR3 protein sequences are deduplicated, and each keeps its most common genes and DNA. Within this sample are roughly 3,400 distinct CDR3 sequences, with about 19% of them counted one time only. The leading ten clones occupy 15% to 20% of the sample. The sample's treatment or condition label, decoded: approximately 10-day PBMC culture with coronavirus spike peptide pools or control peptides (ViraFEST assay).

Material: CD4+ T cells from blood, cultured in vitro. Receptors originate from a human donor who had recovered from COVID-19.

Worth noting for this clonotype: Being one base from a much bigger clone, this may be a read error. The chain carries TRBV12-3 or TRBV12-4 and TRBJ1-3; 8 bases fit TRBD1. The CDR3 covers 18 residues. Trimming at V came to 0 bases and at J to 4 bases, leaving 11 bases not matched to a gene. CDR3 in amino acids: CASSLAPLSRGLGNTIYF. CDR3 in DNA: TGTGCCAGCAGTTTAGCCCCCCTCAGCAGGGGGCTGGGAAACACCATATATTTT.

The chain carries TRBV5-1 and TRBJ2-3; D may be TRBD2 (6 bases). V lost 7 bases and J 0 bases, leaving 24 bases between the germline ends. The germline gives CDR1 SGHRS, CDR2 YFSETQ. The CDR3 consists of 18 residues. CDR3 sequence: CASSVGASAGYSTDTQYF. The CDR3 coding sequence is TGCGCCAGCTCCGTCGGTGCTAGCGCGGGCTATAGCACAGATACGCAGTATTTT. The full variable domain, in which reference TRBV5-1 and TRBJ2-3 provide the parts outside the CDR3, is KAGVTQTPRYLIKTRGQQVTLSCSPISGHRSVSWYQQTPGQGLQFLFEYFSETQRNKGNFPGRFSGRQFSNSRSEMNVSTLELGDSALYLCASSVGASAGYSTDTQYFGPGTRLTVL.

In this sample, this clonotype is medium-sized. This rearrangement joins TRBV20-1 to TRBJ1-2, with 10 positions matching TRBD1. Unmatched junction bases numbered 2, after V lost 2 bases and J lost 2 bases. The CDR3 has 14 amino acids. CDR1 is DFQATT, CDR2 SNEGSKA, per germline (reference sequence). The CDR3 sequence: CSARKGQGNYGYTF. CDR3 nucleotide sequence: TGCAGTGCTAGAAAGGGACAGGGGAACTATGGCTACACCTTC.

The table lists this clonotype with a few counts. CDR3 amino acids: CASSRRDVGLEQYF. CDR3 bases: TGTGCCAGCAGCCGCCGGGACGTAGGTCTCGAGCAGTACTTC. The V call is TRBV7-8, the J call TRBJ2-7, with D perhaps assigned TRBD1 or TRBD2 (5 bases each). Trimming took off 5 bases at V and 6 bases at J, with 17 bases between the two ends. Looked up from germline, CDR1 is SGHVS and CDR2 is FQNEAQ. The CDR3 is made up of 14 amino acids. Combining the CDR3 with reference TRBV7-8 and TRBJ2-7 gives the whole variable domain GAGVSQSPRYKVAKRGQDVALRCDPISGHVSLFWYQQALGQGPEFLTYFQNEAQLDKSGLPSDRFFAERPEGSVSTLKIQRTQQEDSAVYLCASSRRDVGLEQYFGPGTRLTVT.

This clonotype is classed as medium-sized (0.01 to 0.1%). The chain joins TRBV18 to TRBJ2-3; TRBD1 matches 12 bases. There are 19 residues in the CDR3. V gave up 3 bases and J gave up 5 bases; unmatched junction bases: 15. Germline assignment: CDR1 KGHSH and CDR2 LQKENI. The CDR3 nucleotides are TGTGCCAGCTCACCGGGACAGGGGGCGCAGGGGAACGGAGTAGATACGCAGTATTTT. Residues: CASSPGQGAQGNGVDTQYF.

This clonotype is termed medium-sized. The CDR3 nucleotides read TGTGCCAGCAGCCTAGGGGGGACATCGGTTGGTTCACCCCTCCACTTT. Protein: CASSLGGTSVGSPLHF. The chain is built from TRBV2 and TRBJ1-6; D perhaps matches TRBD1 (6 bases). The CDR3 has 16 residues. CDR1 and CDR2 from the germline V gene are SNHLY and FYNNEI. Trimming stripped 6 bases from V and 9 bases from J, with 21 bases between.

This clonotype has a handful of counts. The rearrangement links TRBV19 to TRBJ2-5, with 7 bases identical to TRBD2. Germline-derived CDR1 and CDR2 are LNHDA and SQIVND (reference sequence). This CDR3 is 17 amino acids long. V lost 3 bases and J lost 2; bases outside the gene matches: 12. The CDR3 bases are TGTGCCAGTAGTATGAATGGGGGGGTACTTTTACAAGAGACCCAGTACTTC. It codes for CASSMNGGVLLQETQYF. The variable domain in full, with the rest retrieved from reference TRBV19 and TRBJ2-5, is DGGITQSPKYLFRKEGQNVTLSCEQNLNHDAMYWYRQDPGQGLRLIYYSQIVNDFQKGDIAEGYSVSREKKESFPLTVTSAQKNPTAFYLCASSMNGGVLLQETQYFGPGTRLLVL.

V usage is TRBV20-1 and J usage is TRBJ2-5; D assignment may be TRBD1 or TRBD2 (5 bases each). The germline gives CDR1 DFQATT, CDR2 SNEGSKA (reference sequence). This CDR3 comprises 12 residues. Trimming cost V 7 bases and J 5 bases, with 14 bases left between them. The CDR3 DNA reads TGCAGTGTTTGCCCTTGGGGGGAGACCCAGTACTTC. Translated, it gives CSVCPWGETQYF.

This clonotype was picked up a small number of times. This sequence joins TRBV20-1 and TRBJ2-1, with a weak D call TRBD2 (5 bases). V gave up 6 bases and J gave up 7 bases, with 10 bases separating them. From germline, CDR1 is DFQATT and CDR2 SNEGSKA (reference sequence). This CDR3 is built from 11 residues. The CDR3, as DNA: TGCAGTGCCCCGGTAGCGAATGAGCAGTTCTTC. Its translation: CSAPVANEQFF.

V is TRBV5-6 and J is TRBJ1-1, with 8 positions matching TRBD1. The germline gives CDR1 SGHDT, CDR2 YYEEEE. V was clipped by 0 bases and J by 11 bases; unmatched bases: 6. The CDR3 consists of 13 residues. The CDR3 is CASSLAGQGGAFF. CDR3 coding DNA: TGTGCCAGCAGCTTGGCCGGACAGGGTGGGGCTTTCTTT.

This clonotype was counted between two and nine times. The rearrangement uses TRBV20-1 and TRBJ2-3; TRBD2 matches at 10 bases. Trimming removed 5 bases from V and 2 bases from J; junction bases left unmatched: 13. The CDR3 covers 17 residues. Germline assignment: CDR1 DFQATT and CDR2 SNEGSKA (reference sequence). CDR3 DNA sequence: TGCAGTGCTCGAAAACCCCTAGCGGGGGTTTACACAGATACGCAGTATTTT. It encodes CSARKPLAGVYTDTQYF.

This clonotype was detected only a few times. The chain couples TRBV20-1 to TRBJ2-6, with D maybe TRBD1 (5 bases). The germline V and J ends were trimmed by 6 bases and 2 bases, with 11 bases remaining between them. Per the germline V gene, CDR1 is DFQATT and CDR2 is SNEGSKA (reference sequence). The CDR3 loop spans 14 amino acids. The CDR3 reads CSARSGPGANVLTF. The CDR3, as DNA: TGCAGTGCCCGCTCAGGGCCTGGGGCCAACGTCCTGACTTTC.

This clonotype came up a few times. Here the CDR3 reads CASSNAATNTGELFF. Here the CDR3 DNA reads TGTGCCAGTAGTAATGCGGCCACGAACACCGGGGAGCTGTTTTTT. The V and J genes are TRBV19 and TRBJ2-2; D gene ambiguous. Germline-derived CDR1 and CDR2 are LNHDA and SQIVND (reference sequence). Trimming cost V 4 bases and J 0 bases, with 9 bases left between them. CDR3 length: 15 residues.

The chain recombines TRBV7-2 with TRBJ1-3; the match to TRBD1 covers 8 bases. V dropped 1 base and J dropped 3; count of bases not matched to a gene: 5. The length of the CDR3 is 16 residues. CDR1 and CDR2 from the germline V gene are SGHTA and FQGNSA. CDR3 sequence (DNA): TGTGCCAGCAGCTTAGAGAGGACAGGGAATGGAAACACCATATATTTT. Amino acid sequence: CASSLERTGNGNTIYF. Full variable domain (remainder filled in from reference TRBV7-2 and TRBJ1-3): GAGVSQSPSNKVTEKGKDVELRCDPISGHTALYWYRQSLGQGLEFLIYFQGNSAPDKSGLPSDRFSAERTGGSVSTLTIQRTQQEDSAVYLCASSLERTGNGNTIYFGEGSWLTVV.

The chain carries TRBV6-2 or TRBV6-3 and TRBJ1-2; tentative D call: TRBD1 (5 bases). CDR1 MNHEY and CDR2 SVGEGT come from the germline V gene. This CDR3 spans 15 amino acids. V gave up 5 bases and J gave up 7 bases, with 20 bases separating them. The CDR3 here is CASSPSGTRGSGYTF. CDR3 in DNA: TGTGCCAGCAGTCCCTCCGGGACTCGAGGAAGTGGCTACACCTTC.

The J gene is TRBJ1-2, the V gene TRBV20-1, with 10 bases identical to TRBD1. CDR1 is DFQATT and CDR2 is SNEGSKA in the germline V gene (reference sequence). The ends lost 6 bases at V and 3 bases at J; junction bases unmatched: 7. This CDR3 is 14 amino acids long. DNA of the CDR3: TGCAGTGCCCCTGACAGGGGGCAACACTATGGCTACACCTTC. This translates into CSAPDRGQHYGYTF.

This clonotype is medium-sized in the sample. V and J are TRBV25-1 and TRBJ1-1; D not certain. V dropped 8 bases and J dropped 4 bases, with 8 bases sitting between them. This CDR3 has 11 residues. Germline V gene data show CDR1 as MGHDK and CDR2 as SYGVNS. The chain's CDR3 is CASRGFTEAFF. In nucleotides, the CDR3 is TGTGCCAGCCGAGGATTCACTGAAGCTTTCTTT.

In this sample, this clonotype turned up a few times. This chain joins TRBV11-1 and TRBJ2-7; D possibly corresponds to TRBD1 (6 bases). The CDR3 runs to 14 residues. V lost 3 bases to trimming and J lost 4 bases, with 13 bases between them. Germline V CDR1 and CDR2: SGHAT, FQDESV (reference sequence). CDR3 in DNA: TGTGCCAGCAGCTTTAGCAGGGGTCATTACGAGCAGTACTTC. This encodes CASSFSRGHYEQYF.

The chain uses TRBV18 and TRBJ1-5, with TRBD1 matching over 9 bases. The CDR3 is 16 residues long. V shed 3 bases, J shed 8 bases, and the junction held 11 bases outside the gene matches. Germline assignment: CDR1 KGHSH and CDR2 LQKENI. In DNA form, the CDR3 reads TGTGCCAGCTCACCCACTCTTGCAACAGGGGGCAAGCCCCAGCATTTT. The encoded protein is CASSPTLATGGKPQHF.

By sample fraction, this clonotype is medium-sized. V is TRBV20-1 and J is TRBJ1-3, with TRBD1 as a possible D gene (5 bases). CDR3 length: 14 amino acids. CDR1 is DFQATT and CDR2 is SNEGSKA in the germline V gene (reference sequence). Trimming removed 6 bases at V and 2 bases at J, with 14 bases between. CDR3 bases: TGCAGTGCCCCCTCCGCAGGGACTGGAAACACCATATATTTT. It encodes CSAPSAGTGNTIYF.

The genes are TRBV10-3 and TRBJ2-3; unclear D gene. The CDR3 extends over 14 amino acids. CDR1 and CDR2 (germline): ENHRY, SYGVKD. The germline V and J ends were trimmed by 5 bases and 0 bases, with 9 bases remaining between them. The CDR3 region is CAISQRESTDTQYF. The CDR3 DNA follows: TGTGCCATCAGTCAGCGAGAGAGCACAGATACGCAGTATTTT.

On this clonotype: One junction end does not reproduce the germline sequence, and a read error may be involved. The V gene is TRBV18, the J gene TRBJ2-7; D unclear. The CDR3 spans 13 residues. Germline V gives CDR1 KGHSH, CDR2 LQKENI. For the CDR3, the DNA is TGTGCCAGCTCACCAAATGAGGCAGGTGGAAATCTCTTC. This encodes CASSPNEAGGNLF.

The chain is built from TRBV6-1 and TRBJ1-1; D call uncertain. The CDR3 totals 14 residues. The V end was cut by 11 bases, the J end by 0 bases, with 16 bases between. Germline CDR1 is MNHNS and CDR2 is SASEGT. The CDR3: CASYSLMMNTEAFF. The CDR3 DNA sequence: TGTGCCTCTTACAGCCTTATGATGAACACTGAAGCTTTCTTT.

The CDR3 loop is CASSLVRETQYF. The CDR3, as DNA: TGTGCCAGCAGCTTAGTTAGGGAGACCCAGTACTTC. The rearrangement links TRBV7-9 to TRBJ2-5; D not resolved. V was pared by 1 base and J by 5 bases, with 5 bases between. The CDR3 extends over 12 amino acids. Germline V gives CDR1 SEHNR, CDR2 FQNEAQ (reference sequence).

This clonotype was seen more than once but under ten times. V usage is TRBV5-1 and J usage is TRBJ1-2; 7 bases are a match to TRBD1. The V segment lost 1 base and the J segment 1 base; nucleotides outside the gene matches: 7. Looked up from germline, CDR1 is SGHRS and CDR2 is YFSETQ. The CDR3 totals 16 residues. The CDR3 sequence is CASSLSRDSDNYGYTF. In nucleotides, the CDR3 is TGCGCCAGCAGCTTGAGTCGGGACAGTGATAACTATGGCTACACCTTC.

This clonotype has a handful of counts. This chain uses TRBV30 with TRBJ1-1; a weak D match, TRBD1 (6 bases). This CDR3 is 14 amino acids long. The germline gives CDR1 GTSNPN, CDR2 SVGIG (reference sequence). V gave up 1 base and J gave up 2 bases, with 11 bases separating them. DNA for the CDR3: TGTGCCTGGAGTGCCGGACAGACAAACACTGAAGCTTTCTTT. Encoded protein: CAWSAGQTNTEAFF.

Sample share makes this clonotype medium-sized. The V gene is TRBV27, the J gene TRBJ1-5; D not certain. CDR1 is MNHEY, CDR2 SMNVEV, per germline (reference sequence). This CDR3 is 15 amino acids long. V was clipped by 3 bases and J by 0 bases, with 9 bases between them. CDR3: CASSFGRNSNQPQHF. The CDR3 coding sequence is TGTGCCAGCAGTTTCGGCAGAAATAGCAATCAGCCCCAGCATTTT.

This clonotype was seen only a few times. The rearrangement links TRBV7-2 to TRBJ1-1; TRBD1 aligns across 7 bases. The germline V gene encodes CDR1 SGHTA and CDR2 FQGNSA. V gave up 4 bases and J gave up 7 bases; unmatched junction bases: 12. The CDR3 sequence is 15 residues long. CDR3 nucleotides: TGTGCCAGCAGCTCCACCCGCCGACAGGGTTTTGAAGCTTTCTTT. It encodes CASSSTRRQGFEAFF.

Sample share makes this clonotype large. The rearrangement joins TRBV11-2 to TRBJ2-1; TRBD2 aligns across 9 bases. The germline V gene has CDR1 SGHAT and CDR2 FQNNGV. Unmatched junction bases numbered 6, after V lost 1 base and J lost 8 bases. CDR3 length: 15 residues. CDR3 DNA sequence: TGTGCCAGCAGCTTAGGGGCGGGGGGGCGGCATGAGCAGTTCTTC. Protein sequence: CASSLGAGGRHEQFF.

This clonotype was recorded a few times. The V gene is TRBV12-3 or TRBV12-4, the J gene TRBJ1-1, with a possible D match to TRBD1 (6 bases). The ends were cut back, 7 bases at V and 2 bases at J, with 14 bases in the middle. CDR3 length: 14 residues. CDR3 nucleotides: TGTGCCAGCACCCGAACAGGGTTTAACACTGAAGCTTTCTTT. This gives the protein CASTRTGFNTEAFF.

This clonotype has a handful of counts. The chain combines TRBV6-2 or TRBV6-3 with TRBJ1-1, with a tentative D call TRBD1 (5 bases). This CDR3 has 14 amino acids. Trimming shortened V by 8 bases and J by 5 bases, and 18 bases separated the two germline ends. Germline CDR1 and CDR2: MNHEY and SVGEGT. DNA for the CDR3: TGTGCCAGCCGTGCGGGGGATTTAAATACTGAAGCTTTCTTT. Its translation is CASRAGDLNTEAFF.

This sequence joins TRBV5-4 and TRBJ1-2; TRBD1 is a possible D gene (5 bases). CDR1 SGHNT and CDR2 YYREEE come from the germline V gene (reference sequence). The V gene lost 4 bases and the J gene lost 11 bases, with 18 bases spanning the gap. CDR3 size: 13 residues. DNA of the CDR3: TGTGCCAGCAGCCGCTCGGGACTCACTATATACACCTTC. Protein: CASSRSGLTIYTF.